Sequencing of this T cell receptor beta chain was carried out in a study of T cell changes during pregnancy in multiple sclerosis. There are 13 residues in the CDR3. Trimming took 5 bases from V and 0 from J; bases not matched to a gene: 1. In germline, CDR1 is SEHNR, CDR2 FQNEAQ (reference sequence). Generated by immunoSEQ multiplex PCR, the TCRdb table keeps only in-frame clones and is missing some. The top ten hold roughly 8.7% of the sample, which has under 40,000 clones, 85% to 95% seen once. The sequenced sample was CD8+ T cells from peripheral blood mononuclear cells, obtained in the third trimester of pregnancy. The gene calls are TRBV7-9 and TRBJ2-7, with TRBD1 identical over 7 bases. The TCR comes from a female donor with multiple sclerosis, enrolled in a pregnancy study. CDR3 nucleotides: TGTGCCAGCAGCCCAGGGGGCTCCTACGAGCAGTACTTC. It is translated as CASSPGGSYEQYF.